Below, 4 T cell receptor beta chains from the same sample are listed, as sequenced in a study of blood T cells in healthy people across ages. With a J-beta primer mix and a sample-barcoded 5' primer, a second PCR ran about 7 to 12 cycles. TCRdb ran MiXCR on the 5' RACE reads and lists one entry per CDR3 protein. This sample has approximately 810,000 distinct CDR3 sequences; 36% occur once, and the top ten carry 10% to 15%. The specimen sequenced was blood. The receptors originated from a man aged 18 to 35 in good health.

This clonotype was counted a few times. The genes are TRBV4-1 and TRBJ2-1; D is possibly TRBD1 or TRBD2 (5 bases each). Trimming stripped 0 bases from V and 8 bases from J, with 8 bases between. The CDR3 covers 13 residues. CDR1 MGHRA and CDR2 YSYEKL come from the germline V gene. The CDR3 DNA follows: TGCGCCAGCAGCCAAGATTTGGGGGATGAGCAGTTCTTC. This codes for CASSQDLGDEQFF.

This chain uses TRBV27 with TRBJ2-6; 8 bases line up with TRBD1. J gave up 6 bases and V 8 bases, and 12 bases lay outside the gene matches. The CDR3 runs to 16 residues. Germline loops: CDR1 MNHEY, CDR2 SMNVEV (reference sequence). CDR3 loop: CASGDRQGLVANVLTF. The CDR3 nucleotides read TGTGCCAGCGGGGACAGGCAAGGGCTCGTGGCCAACGTCCTGACTTTC.

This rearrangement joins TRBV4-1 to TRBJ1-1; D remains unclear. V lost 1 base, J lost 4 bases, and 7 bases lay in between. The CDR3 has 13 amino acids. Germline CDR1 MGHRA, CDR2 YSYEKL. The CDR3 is CASSQAGRTEAFF. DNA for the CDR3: TGCGCCAGCAGCCAAGCCGGCCGCACTGAAGCTTTCTTT.

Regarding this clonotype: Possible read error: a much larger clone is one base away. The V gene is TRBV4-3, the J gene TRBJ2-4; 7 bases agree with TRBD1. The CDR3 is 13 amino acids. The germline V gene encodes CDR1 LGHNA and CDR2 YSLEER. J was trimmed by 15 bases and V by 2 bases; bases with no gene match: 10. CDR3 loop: CASSQQGEETRYF. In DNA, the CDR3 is TGCGCCAGCAGCCAACAGGGGGAAGAGACCCGGTACTTC.